This passage covers 15 T cell receptor beta chains from one sample sequenced in a study of shared clonotypes between healthy human individuals. Naive CD8 isolation took CD45RO-negative cells positively selected for CCR7 and excluded terminally differentiated effector memory CD45RA+ cells. Sequenced by immunoSEQ multiplex PCR; TCRdb stores in-frame clones only, minus some. Here the sample spans approximately 2,000,000 clones, around 93% being singletons. The source material was naive CD8+ T cells from PBMCs. Receptors were obtained from a man younger than 35 in good health. Some clones in this sample may be carry-over from other donors' samples.

The chain uses TRBV7-9 and TRBJ2-7; 8 bases fit TRBD1. The CDR3 spans 14 residues. V gave up 5 bases and J gave up 0 bases; unmatched junction bases: 3. CDR1 and CDR2 from the germline V gene are SEHNR and FQNEAQ (reference sequence). CDR3 loop: CASSQTGDSYEQYF. The DNA for the CDR3 is TGTGCCAGCAGCCAGACAGGGGACTCCTACGAGCAGTACTTC.

This rearrangement joins TRBV7-9 to TRBJ2-1, with 7 bases matching TRBD1. CDR3 length equals 13 residues. J lost 10 bases, V lost 5 bases, and 8 bases had no gene match. The germline CDR1 and CDR2 sequences are SEHNR and FQNEAQ (reference sequence). DNA for the CDR3: TGTGCCAGCAGCGTCAACAGGGGTTGGGAGCAGTTCTTC. This sequence encodes CASSVNRGWEQFF.

J is TRBJ2-7 and V is TRBV2, with D tentatively TRBD1 (6 bases). CDR3 length: 16 amino acids. V lost 0 bases, J lost 0 bases, and 12 bases lay in between. Looked up from germline, CDR1 is SNHLY and CDR2 is FYNNEI. Here the CDR3 DNA reads TGTGCCAGCAGTGAAGCGCGCAGGGGTAGCTCCTACGAGCAGTACTTC. The encoded protein is CASSEARRGSSYEQYF.

In regard to this clone: Other DNA sequences in this specimen translate into the identical CDR3. The chain couples TRBV29-1 to TRBJ2-7, with a tentative D call TRBD2 (7 bases). V dropped 4 bases and J dropped 0 bases, with 10 bases sitting between them. This CDR3 is 13 amino acids long. CDR1 is SQVTM and CDR2 is ANQGSEA in the germline V gene. The CDR3 reads CSVGAGASYEQYF. CDR3 sequence (DNA): TGCAGCGTTGGTGCGGGGGCCTCCTACGAGCAGTACTTC.

J is TRBJ2-2 and V is TRBV28; no firm D call. V lost 3 bases to trimming and J lost 2 bases, with 4 bases between them. This CDR3 contains 13 residues. The germline CDR1 and CDR2 sequences are MDHEN and SYDVKM. The CDR3 loop is CASSLPNTGELFF. The CDR3 DNA sequence: TGTGCCAGCAGTTTGCCTAACACCGGGGAGCTGTTTTTT.

The V gene is TRBV6-1, the J gene TRBJ1-2, with D unresolved. With 3 bases removed from V and 2 bases from J, the gap between germline ends came to 16 bases. From germline, CDR1 is MNHNS and CDR2 SASEGT. The CDR3 totals 16 residues. CDR3 region: CASSEFGGQDNYGYTF. The CDR3 DNA reads TGTGCCAGCAGTGAGTTCGGAGGCCAAGACAACTATGGCTACACCTTC.

This clone was counted once. The chain uses TRBV7-9 and TRBJ1-1; TRBD1 is a possible D gene (6 bases). The length of the CDR3 is 14 residues. The germline V gene has CDR1 SEHNR and CDR2 FQNEAQ (reference sequence). V lost 1 base and J lost 4, with 10 bases in between. The CDR3 sequence: CASSLVGARTEAFF. Written as DNA, the CDR3 is TGTGCCAGCAGCTTAGTGGGGGCGCGCACTGAAGCTTTCTTT.

The V gene is TRBV10-3, the J gene TRBJ2-7, with D possibly TRBD2 on 5 matching bases. The CDR3 runs 13 residues. V was cut by 10 bases and J by 3 bases, with 16 bases left in between. The V gene's germline CDR1 is ENHRY and CDR2 SYGVKD. CDR3 in DNA: TGTGCCACACAAGCCGGGATTGACTACGAGCAGTACTTC. It translates to CATQAGIDYEQYF.

The chain uses TRBV5-1 and TRBJ1-2; tentatively, D is TRBD1 (5 bases). The CDR3 is 14 amino acids. Trimming shortened V by 1 base and J by 4 bases, and 11 bases separated the two germline ends. CDR1 SGHRS and CDR2 YFSETQ come from the germline V gene. The CDR3 sequence is CASSLRGLPYGYTF. The CDR3 DNA follows: TGCGCCAGCAGCTTGCGGGGCCTACCCTATGGCTACACCTTC.

The J gene is TRBJ1-2, the V gene TRBV14, with TRBD1 as a possible D gene (5 bases). V lost 4 bases, J lost 8 bases, and 17 bases lay in between. The germline V gene encodes CDR1 SGHDN and CDR2 FVKESK. The length of the CDR3 is 14 residues. The CDR3 region is CASSPGLSGGGYTF. In nucleotides, the CDR3 is TGTGCCAGCAGCCCGGGACTTTCTGGGGGAGGCTACACCTTC. Variable domain in full (rest from reference TRBV14 and TRBJ1-2): EAGVTQFPSHSVIEKGQTVTLRCDPISGHDNLYWYRRVMGKEIKFLLHFVKESKQDESGMPNNRFLAERTGGTYSTLKVQPAELEDSGVYFCASSPGLSGGGYTFGSGTRLTVV.

The rearrangement links TRBV6-1 to TRBJ1-2; D is possibly TRBD1 (5 bases). The V gene's germline CDR1 is MNHNS and CDR2 SASEGT. The CDR3 contains 13 residues. Trimming cost V 4 bases and J 5 bases, with 11 bases left between them. CDR3 region: CASSGPGLYGYTF. CDR3 in DNA: TGTGCCAGCAGTGGCCCGGGACTTTATGGCTACACCTTC.

On this clone: A much larger clone lies one base from this, so it may be a read error. J is TRBJ2-2 and V is TRBV6-5, with TRBD2 as a possible D gene (6 bases). The germline V gene has CDR1 MNHEY and CDR2 SVGAGI. The ends were cut back, 7 bases at V and 0 bases at J, with 9 bases in the middle. The CDR3 spans 14 residues. The CDR3 DNA follows: TGTGCCAGCACCGGGGGAACGAACACCGGGGAGCTGTTTTTT. Translated: CASTGGTNTGELFF.

The chain is built from TRBV9 and TRBJ2-7, with D possibly TRBD2 on 6 matching bases. The CDR3 length is 16 residues. V dropped 4 bases and J dropped 3 bases, with 20 bases sitting between them. Germline CDR1 is SGDLS and CDR2 is YYNGEE. The CDR3 is CASSPQSGGSSYEQYF. DNA of the CDR3: TGTGCCAGCAGCCCTCAATCCGGGGGTTCAAGCTACGAGCAGTACTTC.

The chain couples TRBV10-1 to TRBJ1-2; 8 bases agree with TRBD1. The CDR3 totals 11 residues. CDR1 is WNHNN, CDR2 SYGVQD, per germline (reference sequence). V lost 9 bases, J lost 8 bases, and 5 bases stayed unmatched. CDR3 region: CASWTGSGYTF. CDR3 nucleotide sequence: TGCGCCAGTTGGACAGGGTCCGGCTACACCTTC.

The V call is TRBV7-9, the J call TRBJ2-4; 13 bases align to TRBD2. The CDR3 is 19 residues long. The V and J ends lost 5 bases and 9 bases, in that order; junction bases with no gene match: 19. Per the germline V gene, CDR1 is SEHNR and CDR2 is FQNEAQ (reference sequence). CDR3 residues: CASSPLELLAGGPYGIQYF. CDR3 sequence (DNA): TGTGCCAGCAGCCCTCTTGAATTACTAGCGGGAGGGCCGTATGGCATTCAGTACTTC.